By share of the sample, the clone carrying this T cell receptor beta chain is medium-sized. Enrolment of Seattle patients took place during active infection, and they were followed longitudinally. Germline V CDR1 and CDR2: LGHNA, YNFKEQ. V dropped 1 base and J dropped 1 base, with 7 bases sitting between them. The CDR3 totals 14 residues. This sample was included in a study of blood T cell repertoires in COVID-19. Whole-study context: The United States, Italy and Spain were the sources of the acute and convalescent COVID-19 samples. The cDNA or gDNA used as material had been derived from T cells, B-cell-depleted T cells, or PBMCs.

The table came from immunoSEQ multiplex PCR; TCRdb's copy has only in-frame clones and leaves some out. Among 80,000 to 100,000 clones, 74% were seen once, and the ten largest hold roughly 3.9%. The chain joins TRBV4-2 to TRBJ1-1; D is unresolved. The sample taken for sequencing was peripheral blood. The TCR originated in a man aged 70 or older with COVID-19, enrolled during active disease. CDR3 loop: CASSQGTANTEAFF. The CDR3 coding sequence is TGTGCCAGCAGCCAAGGAACTGCGAACACTGAAGCTTTCTTT.